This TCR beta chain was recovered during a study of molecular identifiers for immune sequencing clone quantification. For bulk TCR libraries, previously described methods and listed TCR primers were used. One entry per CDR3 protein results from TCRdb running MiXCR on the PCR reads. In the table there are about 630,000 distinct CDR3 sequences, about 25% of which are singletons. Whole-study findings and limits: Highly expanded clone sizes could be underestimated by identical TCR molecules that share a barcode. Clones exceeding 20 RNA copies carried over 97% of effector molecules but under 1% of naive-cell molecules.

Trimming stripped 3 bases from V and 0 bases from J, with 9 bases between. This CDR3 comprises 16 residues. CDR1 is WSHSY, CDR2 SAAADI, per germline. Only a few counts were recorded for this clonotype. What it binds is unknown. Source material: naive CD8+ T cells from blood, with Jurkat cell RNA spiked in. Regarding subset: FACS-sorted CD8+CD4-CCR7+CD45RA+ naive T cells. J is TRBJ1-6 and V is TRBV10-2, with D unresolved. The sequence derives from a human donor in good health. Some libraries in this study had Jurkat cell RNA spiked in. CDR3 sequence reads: CASSEGPSSYNSPLHF. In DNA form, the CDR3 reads TGCGCCAGCAGTGAAGGGCCGAGCTCCTATAATTCACCCCTCCACTTT.